This TCR beta chain stems from a study of cytomegalovirus exposure and HLA in healthy donors (dated by TCRdb to the late 2010s). Regarding the study in general: An earlier analysis of several hundred of the donors reported about 260 Gb of sequence data and around 100 million unique TCR beta sequences obtained from about 179 million T cells. Donor age, sex, ethnicity and CMV serostatus were compiled alongside the repertoire data. In a later analysis, previously published TCR beta repertoires from some 640 donors were re-analyzed and high-resolution HLA genotyping was added so that TCR occurrence patterns could be studied. The study combined high-throughput TCR immunosequencing, statistical association of individual TCRs with disease status, and machine learning to predict cytomegalovirus infection status. The number of donors typed differed by locus, with roughly 620-640 for A, B, C, DRB1 and DQB1, around 560 for DQA1, some 570 for DPA1, and approximately 470 for DPB1. Among a few hundred genotyped donors of the cohort, an average of approximately 240,000 unique TCR beta nucleotide sequences were sequenced per donor, roughly 20% of them non-productive. Every repertoire in the discovery cohort had been generated on one and the same sequencing platform. The T cell repertoires of 666 subjects were profiled by immunosequencing and related to cytomegalovirus serostatus. An early release that covered about 600 HLA-typed donors contained approximately 320 gigabases of sequencing data and 70 million to 100 million unique TCR sequences. Class I and class II HLA loci were covered by the typing at four-digit resolution. A later genetic analysis took genome-wide SNP genotypes for about 65% of the 666 donors and used that subset as a discovery cohort. The study aimed to test whether signatures of past pathogen exposure could be identified by cataloging public T cell receptors. In an earlier analysis of roughly 580 of the donors, high-throughput TCR beta sequencing was used to judge whether each TCR beta V gene segment behaved as functional or pseudogenic. A separate validation cohort of roughly 130 different subjects was used in addition to the approximately 640-subject first cohort. Of the roughly 420 genotyped donors, 65% to 90% were placed in the genetic ancestry cluster associated with self-reported Caucasian donors. The later analysis used no new phenotypic data to find candidate immune exposures, relying instead on TCR beta sequences and their occurrence across donors. Several DR-DQ haplotypes were treated as single units for association and clustering because of strong linkage in the cohort. Overall study outcomes, separate from this receptor: In an earlier analysis of around 500 of the donors, most TCR beta V segments appeared in productive rearrangements about 90% or about 30% of the time, broadly matching IMGT annotations. Correlated functional status among segregating V segments might be attributable to linkage disequilibrium, but an unknown experimental factor could not be ruled out. The study listed 150 to 200 TCR beta chains as associated with cytomegalovirus. Sequencing depth was assumed to be roughly uniform across donors in the presence/absence analyses, though that assumption may not hold. According to a later analysis, TCR association rates differed among HLA loci, with DRB1 alleles showing the most associated TCRs and HLA-C alleles showing the fewest. A later analysis reported that several top co-occurrence clusters appeared linked to parvovirus B19, influenza, CMV and Epstein-Barr virus. Because HLA typing was missing for some donors at each locus, association tests included only the typed subset. A further reported finding was that TCR beta sequences accurately predicted the HLA-A and HLA-B alleles for most subjects in the first cohort. In a later analysis, HLA-associated TCR beta chains were found to be more clonally expanded and to have lower generation probabilities than equally common non-associated chains. Most CMV-associated TCR beta chains appeared to be HLA-restricted in a later analysis, and the HLA associations seemed to be driven largely by CMV exposure. Some IMGT-functional V segments, including TRBV6-2 and TRBV6-3, could not be distinguished by the 87-base-pair reads and were therefore excluded. Assigning TCR associations to individual alleles was difficult when HLA alleles, especially DR and DQ, strongly co-occurred. In vitro tests confirmed that a few of the cytomegalovirus-associated TCR beta chains recognize cytomegalovirus antigens. For the cohort, immune exposure information was limited to CMV serostatus. Most TCR sequences were observed very rarely across donors, whereas some public TCRs were present in many individuals. In both the original and validation cohorts, the classifier was reported to diagnose cytomegalovirus status with high specificity and sensitivity. The sequencing pipeline was judged likely to have produced a cluster of highly shared sequence variants as a technical artifact. A later genetic analysis associated a missense DCLRE1C variant with V-gene and J-gene trimming of TCR beta chains, and an independent cohort replicated the association. The cohort was sequenced for TCR beta chains only, and without alpha or paired-chain data the features that could be detected were limited. Compared with the roughly 600-donor mean, donors in an Asian-associated ancestry cluster had fewer N-insertions in productive TCRs, according to a later genetic analysis. About 17 rarely observed V segments, including chromosome 9 orphons, were excluded from the earlier analysis of 550 to 700 of the donors because counts were too low. A later analysis associated 16,951 TCR beta sequences with specific HLA alleles at a false discovery rate of 0.05. According to the authors, the approach could potentially be generalized to other disease states and immunological phenotypes.

As regards this clone: There is no known antigen for this receptor.

According to the germline V gene (reference sequence), CDR1 reads MNHEY and CDR2 reads SMNVEV. V ends up 2 bases short and J 5 bases short, with an unmatched junction base count of 11. The CDR3 sequence holds 17 residues, the cysteine and phenylalanine included. Here the CDR3 DNA is all that survives: 51 bases in frame from base 1. Library preparation used the immunoSEQ multiplex PCR assay. For the multiplex PCR, a mixture combining 60 forward primers for TCR Vbeta segments and 13 reverse primers for TCR Jbeta segments was used. A multiplex PCR assay on genomic DNA amplified the CDR3 region of rearranged TCR beta genes. Amplified TCR beta libraries were sequenced as 87-base-pair reads on the Illumina HiSeq System. Processing in the source paper ran as follows. In a later analysis, roughly 80 million unique TCR beta chains were counted across the roughly 670 repertoires, and roughly 9.9 million of these chains were shared by at least two donors. Raw reads were error-corrected and collapsed into unique sequences with a nearest-neighbor algorithm that merged closely related sequences to remove PCR and sequencing errors. To assign V, D and J gene segments, CDR3 sequences were aligned to IMGT reference sequences. For a sequence to be retained, a match of at least six nucleotides to both a V gene segment and a J gene segment was required. A rearrangement counted as productive if the CDR3 had no stop codons and remained in frame with V and J, and every other rearrangement counted as non-productive. Following IMGT convention, CDR3 was defined as the stretch from the second conserved V-encoded cysteine up to the conserved J-encoded phenylalanine. Sequences without an unambiguous match to a single V gene segment were excluded from the earlier analysis of about 640 of the donors. In an earlier analysis of 587 of the donors, a V segment was called functional when productive rearrangements were above 56.7%, and segregating when the standard deviation between donors exceeded 5%. A statistical classification framework was developed to diagnose cytomegalovirus status using the catalog of TCR beta chain sequences. In a later analysis, V and J genes were assigned by comparing TCR nucleotide sequences against IMGT/GENE-DB human TR gene sequences. In a later analysis, CDR3 sequences and most-parsimonious VDJ recombination scenarios were assigned using the TCRdist pipeline. A later analysis defined each TCR beta chain by its CDR3 amino acid sequence plus V-gene family, and excluded reads lacking a unique V-gene family. To address suspected cross-contamination and a sequencing artifact, a later analysis removed around 590 highly shared, low-generation-probability nucleotide sequences. For each public chain, a later analysis derived a clonal expansion index from normalized ranks of inferred template counts within each repertoire. Generation probabilities in a later analysis came from a VDJ recombination model fitted to out-of-frame rearrangements, and those results were checked against IGoR. In a later analysis, TCR-TCR, TCR-HLA and TCR-CMV co-occurrence was scored with hypergeometric tests, and a repertoire-size bias correction was applied to TCR pairs. In a later analysis, false discovery rates were estimated by permuting HLA or CMV assignments 20 times. In a later analysis, co-occurring TCRs were grouped using DBSCAN, and TCRdist sequence similarity was added for clustering within HLA-allele-positive subsets. Repertoires with fewer than 30,000 or more than 120,000 public chains were left out of co-occurrence clustering, as were about 5 repertoires with anomalous nucleotide sharing. TCRdb carries this immuneACCESS record with in-frame sequences only. Its versions omit some clonotypes, under half of them owing to an unresolved V gene in the studies checked, with the rest unexplained. V, J and clone size are taken as reported in that table, and D and trimming were inferred from the DNA itself. The table of this sample itemizes about 200,000 clones. The ten largest make up about 1% of the sample.

In total, roughly 670 healthy bone marrow donors made up the cohort. At the time of sampling, every cohort member was nominally healthy, though immune exposures that went unrecorded were likely present. The donor was CMV seropositive and belonged to the group of more than 250 seropositive cohort members. Each donor provided a peripheral blood sample, and peripheral blood mononuclear cells were used for TCR beta sequencing. The Qiagen DNeasy Blood Extraction Kit was used to extract genomic DNA from the blood cell samples. The chain couples TRBV27 to TRBJ1-5; TRBD1 lines up with 8 middle nucleotides. This TCR was sampled from a girl aged 2-9 years in good health and CMV-seropositive. Sequencing was done on a sample of PBMCs. Here the CDR3 is given as CASSLTPGTGTDQPQHF. The bases read TGTGCCAGCAGTTTAACCCCGGGGACAGGCACAGATCAGCCCCAGCATTTT.